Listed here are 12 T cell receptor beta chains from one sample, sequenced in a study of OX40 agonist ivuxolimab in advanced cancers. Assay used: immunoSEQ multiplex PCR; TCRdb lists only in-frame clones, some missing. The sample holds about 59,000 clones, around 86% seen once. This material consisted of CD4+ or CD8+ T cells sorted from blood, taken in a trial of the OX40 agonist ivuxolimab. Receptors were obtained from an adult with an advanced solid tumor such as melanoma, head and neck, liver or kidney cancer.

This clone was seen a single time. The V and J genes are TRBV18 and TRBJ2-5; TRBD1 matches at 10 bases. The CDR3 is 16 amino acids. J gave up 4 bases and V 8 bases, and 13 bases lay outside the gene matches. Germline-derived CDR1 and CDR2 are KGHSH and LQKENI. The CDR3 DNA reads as TGTGCCAGCCGAGGGACAGGGGACGGTCCAAGAGAGACCCAGTACTTC. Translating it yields CASRGTGDGPRETQYF.

CDR3 nucleotides: TGTGCCAGCAGCCCCGGGACAAGAGCTTACGAGCAGTACTTC. It encodes CASSPGTRAYEQYF. The chain recombines TRBV6-6 with TRBJ2-7, with TRBD1 as a possible D gene (6 bases). Germline V CDR1 and CDR2: MNHNY, SVGAGI (reference sequence). V gave up 6 bases and J gave up 4 bases, with 16 bases separating them. The CDR3 consists of 14 residues.

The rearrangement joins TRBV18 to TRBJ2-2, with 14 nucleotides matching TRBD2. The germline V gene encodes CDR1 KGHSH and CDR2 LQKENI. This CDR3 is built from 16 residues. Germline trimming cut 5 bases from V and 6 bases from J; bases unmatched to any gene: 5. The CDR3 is CASSTGTSGSSGELFF. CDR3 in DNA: TGTGCCAGCTCAACAGGGACTAGCGGGAGCTCCGGGGAGCTGTTTTTT.

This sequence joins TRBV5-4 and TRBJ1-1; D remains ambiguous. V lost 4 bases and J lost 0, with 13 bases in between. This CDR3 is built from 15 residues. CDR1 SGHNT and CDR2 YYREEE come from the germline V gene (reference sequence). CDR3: CASSPAWAMNTEAFF. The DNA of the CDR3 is TGTGCCAGCAGCCCCGCTTGGGCGATGAACACTGAAGCTTTCTTT.

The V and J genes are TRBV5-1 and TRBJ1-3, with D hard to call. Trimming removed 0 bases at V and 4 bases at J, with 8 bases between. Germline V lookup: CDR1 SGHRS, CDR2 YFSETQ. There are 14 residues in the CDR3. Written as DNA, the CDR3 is TGCGCCAGCAGCTTGGCCAGCACCGGAAACACCATATATTTT. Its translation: CASSLASTGNTIYF.

The CDR3 bases are TGTGCCTGGACTTCATCTGGGGCCAACGTCCTGACTTTC. Encoded protein: CAWTSSGANVLTF. This sequence joins TRBV30 and TRBJ2-6, with D uncertain. CDR3 length equals 13 residues. Germline loops: CDR1 GTSNPN, CDR2 SVGIG (reference sequence). V lost 4 bases to trimming and J lost 1 base, with 5 bases between them.

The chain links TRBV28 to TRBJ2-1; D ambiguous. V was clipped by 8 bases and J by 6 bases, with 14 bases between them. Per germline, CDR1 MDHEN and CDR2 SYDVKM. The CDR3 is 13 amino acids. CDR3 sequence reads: CASGTGLRNEQFF. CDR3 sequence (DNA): TGTGCCAGCGGCACTGGGCTACGCAATGAGCAGTTCTTC.

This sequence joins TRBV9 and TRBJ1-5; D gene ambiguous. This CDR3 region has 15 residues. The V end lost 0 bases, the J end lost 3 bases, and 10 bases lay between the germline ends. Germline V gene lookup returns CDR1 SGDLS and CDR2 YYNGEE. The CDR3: CASSVEEGTNQPQHF. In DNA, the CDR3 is TGTGCCAGCAGCGTAGAAGAAGGAACCAATCAGCCCCAGCATTTT.

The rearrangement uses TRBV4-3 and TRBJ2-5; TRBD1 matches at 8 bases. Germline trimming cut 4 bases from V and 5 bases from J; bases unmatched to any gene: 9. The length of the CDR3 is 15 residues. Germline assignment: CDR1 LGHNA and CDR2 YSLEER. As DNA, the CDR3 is TGCGCCAGCAGCCCAAGGACAGGGTTTAGGGAGACCCAGTACTTC. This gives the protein CASSPRTGFRETQYF.

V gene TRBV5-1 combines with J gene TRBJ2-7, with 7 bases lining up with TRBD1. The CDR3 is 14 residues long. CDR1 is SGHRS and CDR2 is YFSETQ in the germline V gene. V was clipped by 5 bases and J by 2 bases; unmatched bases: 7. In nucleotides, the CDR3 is TGCGCCAGCAGGGTGCGGCAGGGGGCCTACGAGCAGTACTTC. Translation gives CASRVRQGAYEQYF.

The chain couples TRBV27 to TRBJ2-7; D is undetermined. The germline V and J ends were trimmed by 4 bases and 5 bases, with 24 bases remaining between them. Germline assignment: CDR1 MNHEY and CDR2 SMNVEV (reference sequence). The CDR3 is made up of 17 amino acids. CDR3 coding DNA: TGTGCCAGCAGTTACCGCTTACAACCATCTACACGTCACGAGCAGTACTTC. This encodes CASSYRLQPSTRHEQYF.

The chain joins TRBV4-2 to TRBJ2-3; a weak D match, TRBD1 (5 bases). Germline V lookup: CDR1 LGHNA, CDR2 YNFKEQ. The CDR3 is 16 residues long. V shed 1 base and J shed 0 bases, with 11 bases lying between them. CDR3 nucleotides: TGTGCCAGCAGCCAAGTAACAGGAACTAGCACAGATACGCAGTATTTT. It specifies CASSQVTGTSTDTQYF.